Listed below are T cell receptor beta chains from one sample, sequenced in a study of blood T cell repertoires in COVID-19. Measured with immunoSEQ multiplex PCR; TCRdb has only the in-frame clones, and not every one. The data contain 30,000 to 35,000 clones, roughly 85% of them seen just once; the ten biggest clones take up about 3.9%. Input material: peripheral blood. The receptors were sampled from a man in his forties or fifties with acute or convalescent COVID-19. The CDR3 runs from the conserved cysteine through the conserved F or W. The order of the fields is D gene, J gene, V gene, clone size, CDR3 protein, CDR3 DNA. D genes are given only for firm matches. The size entry is marked missing in some rows and otherwise reads once, few, many or a size class.

d_call: .; j_call: TRBJ1-2; v_call: TRBV21-1; clone_size: .; cdr3_aa: CASIGGDRRANYGYTF; cdr3_nt: TGTGCCAGCATAGGAGGGGACAGAAGAGCTAACTATGGCTACACCTTC
d_call: .; j_call: TRBJ1-1; v_call: TRBV2; clone_size: few; cdr3_aa: CARGSGLNTEAFF; cdr3_nt: TGTGCCAGGGGATCGGGGTTGAACACTGAAGCTTTCTTT
d_call: .; j_call: TRBJ1-1; v_call: TRBV27; clone_size: .; cdr3_aa: CASSLERQGNTEAFF; cdr3_nt: TGTGCCAGCAGTTTAGAAAGGCAGGGCAACACTGAAGCTTTCTTT
d_call: .; j_call: TRBJ1-2; v_call: TRBV20-1; clone_size: .; cdr3_aa: CSFDSNYGYTF; cdr3_nt: TGCAGTTTTGACAGCAACTATGGCTACACCTTC
d_call: TRBD2; j_call: TRBJ2-1; v_call: TRBV5-4; clone_size: .; cdr3_aa: CASSLGPPEREGGNEQFF; cdr3_nt: TGTGCCAGCAGCTTGGGCCCCCCCGAGCGGGAGGGCGGAAATGAGCAGTTCTTC
d_call: .; j_call: TRBJ1-1; v_call: TRBV27; clone_size: .; cdr3_aa: CASRWGVIGVFNTEAFF; cdr3_nt: TGTGCCAGTCGTTGGGGGGTTATCGGGGTGTTTAACACTGAAGCTTTCTTT
d_call: TRBD1; j_call: TRBJ2-7; v_call: TRBV5-1; clone_size: .; cdr3_aa: CASTLNTGTGPYEQYF; cdr3_nt: TGCGCCAGCACCTTAAACACCGGGACAGGGCCCTACGAGCAGTACTTC
d_call: .; j_call: TRBJ1-2; v_call: TRBV2; clone_size: .; cdr3_aa: CASTPGANYGYTF; cdr3_nt: TGTGCCAGCACCCCGGGAGCTAACTATGGCTACACCTTC
d_call: TRBD1; j_call: TRBJ2-2; v_call: TRBV9; clone_size: .; cdr3_aa: CASSTRQGATGELFF; cdr3_nt: TGTGCCAGCAGCACCCGACAGGGTGCCACCGGGGAGCTGTTTTTT
d_call: TRBD2; j_call: TRBJ2-2; v_call: TRBV20-1; clone_size: .; cdr3_aa: CSASGNPRTSFYGELFF; cdr3_nt: TGCAGTGCTAGTGGGAACCCTCGGACTAGCTTTTACGGGGAGCTGTTTTTT
d_call: .; j_call: TRBJ2-2; v_call: TRBV4-1; clone_size: .; cdr3_aa: CASSPQENTGELFF; cdr3_nt: TGCGCCAGCAGCCCACAGGAGAACACCGGGGAGCTGTTTTTT
d_call: .; j_call: TRBJ1-1; v_call: TRBV5-6; clone_size: .; cdr3_aa: CASSFSAEAFF; cdr3_nt: TGTGCCAGCAGCTTTAGCGCTGAAGCTTTCTTT
d_call: .; j_call: TRBJ2-1; v_call: TRBV6-5; clone_size: .; cdr3_aa: CASSYTGQGNNEQFF; cdr3_nt: TGTGCCAGCAGTTACACGGGGCAGGGGAACAATGAGCAGTTCTTC
d_call: .; j_call: TRBJ1-2; v_call: TRBV10-2; clone_size: medium-sized; cdr3_aa: CASSELSTVNYGYTF; cdr3_nt: TGCGCCAGCAGTGAGCTTTCGACAGTTAACTATGGCTACACCTTC
d_call: .; j_call: TRBJ2-7; v_call: TRBV7-8; clone_size: .; cdr3_aa: CASRQGPAYEQYF; cdr3_nt: TGTGCCAGCCGCCAGGGGCCAGCCTACGAGCAGTACTTC
d_call: .; j_call: TRBJ2-7; v_call: TRBV3-1/TRBV3-2; clone_size: few; cdr3_aa: CASSPRQDFTEQYF; cdr3_nt: TGTGCCAGCAGCCCCAGACAGGACTTCACCGAGCAGTACTTC
d_call: TRBD2; j_call: TRBJ2-1; v_call: TRBV18; clone_size: .; cdr3_aa: CASSPRLAGGGHVSDEQFF; cdr3_nt: TGTGCCAGCTCACCCCGACTAGCGGGAGGAGGTCATGTGTCGGATGAGCAGTTCTTC
d_call: TRBD1; j_call: TRBJ2-7; v_call: TRBV7-3; clone_size: .; cdr3_aa: CASSLDGQGVYEQYF; cdr3_nt: TGTGCCAGCAGCTTAGACGGACAGGGTGTCTACGAGCAGTACTTC
d_call: TRBD1; j_call: TRBJ1-1; v_call: TRBV19; clone_size: .; cdr3_aa: CASSRTGDTEAFF; cdr3_nt: TGTGCCAGTAGTAGGACAGGGGACACTGAAGCTTTCTTT
d_call: TRBD1; j_call: TRBJ1-4; v_call: TRBV19; clone_size: few; cdr3_aa: CASSPGGGQAGEKLFF; cdr3_nt: TGTGCCAGTAGTCCCGGAGGGGGCCAGGCGGGTGAAAAACTGTTTTTT
d_call: .; j_call: TRBJ2-3; v_call: TRBV25-1; clone_size: .; cdr3_aa: CASSEGGYGDTQYF; cdr3_nt: TGTGCCAGCAGTGAAGGGGGGTACGGGGATACGCAGTATTTT
d_call: .; j_call: TRBJ1-2; v_call: TRBV5-6; clone_size: .; cdr3_aa: CASSRRGGRGYTF; cdr3_nt: TGTGCCAGCAGTCGGCGGGGCGGCCGGGGCTACACCTTC
d_call: .; j_call: TRBJ1-1; v_call: TRBV7-3; clone_size: few; cdr3_aa: CASSQQAYGEAFF; cdr3_nt: TGTGCCAGCAGCCAACAGGCTTATGGTGAAGCTTTCTTT
d_call: .; j_call: TRBJ2-7; v_call: TRBV11-2; clone_size: .; cdr3_aa: CASSRTSGTNYEQYF; cdr3_nt: TGTGCCAGCAGCCGAACCTCCGGGACAAACTACGAGCAGTACTTC
d_call: TRBD1; j_call: TRBJ2-7; v_call: TRBV3-1/TRBV3-2; clone_size: few; cdr3_aa: CASKMTGLNYEQYF; cdr3_nt: TGTGCCAGCAAGATGACAGGGTTGAACTACGAGCAGTACTTC
d_call: .; j_call: TRBJ2-6; v_call: TRBV5-1; clone_size: few; cdr3_aa: CASSLEWEVSSGANVLTF; cdr3_nt: TGCGCCAGCAGCTTGGAGTGGGAGGTTAGCTCTGGGGCCAACGTCCTGACTTTC
d_call: TRBD2; j_call: TRBJ2-1; v_call: TRBV6-5; clone_size: .; cdr3_aa: CASSRRRERNNEQFF; cdr3_nt: TGTGCCAGCAGTCGTCGGCGGGAGCGAAACAATGAGCAGTTCTTC
d_call: .; j_call: TRBJ2-7; v_call: TRBV27; clone_size: .; cdr3_aa: CASSSTLRDYEQYF; cdr3_nt: TGTGCCAGCAGTTCCACGCTGCGGGACTACGAGCAGTACTTC
d_call: .; j_call: TRBJ1-3; v_call: TRBV6-5; clone_size: .; cdr3_aa: CASSQTDSGNTIYF; cdr3_nt: TGTGCCAGCTCCCAGACTGACTCTGGAAACACCATATATTTT
d_call: TRBD1; j_call: TRBJ2-1; v_call: TRBV2; clone_size: .; cdr3_aa: CAGTNRDRGRNEQFF; cdr3_nt: TGTGCCGGCACCAACCGGGACAGGGGTCGCAATGAGCAGTTCTTC
d_call: TRBD1; j_call: TRBJ2-3; v_call: TRBV7-9; clone_size: .; cdr3_aa: CASSPGQRSTDTQYF; cdr3_nt: TGTGCCAGCAGCCCGGGACAGAGGAGCACAGATACGCAGTATTTT
d_call: TRBD2; j_call: TRBJ2-6; v_call: TRBV4-1; clone_size: .; cdr3_aa: CASSPRGSGGIYSGANVLTF; cdr3_nt: TGCGCCAGCAGCCCCCGGGGAAGCGGGGGGATCTACTCTGGGGCCAACGTCCTGACTTTC
d_call: .; j_call: TRBJ2-5; v_call: TRBV2; clone_size: few; cdr3_aa: CASSPRWGGPATQYF; cdr3_nt: TGTGCCAGCTCTCCAAGGTGGGGCGGACCGGCGACCCAGTACTTC
d_call: TRBD1; j_call: TRBJ1-6; v_call: TRBV3-1/TRBV3-2; clone_size: .; cdr3_aa: CASSLHRGPDNNSPLHF; cdr3_nt: TGTGCCAGCAGCCTACACAGGGGGCCCGATAATAATTCACCCCTCCACTTT
d_call: TRBD1; j_call: TRBJ2-6; v_call: TRBV16; clone_size: .; cdr3_aa: CASSQRSTGAVRAGYGANVLTF; cdr3_nt: TGTGCCAGCAGCCAACGGTCCACAGGGGCGGTGCGGGCAGGTTATGGGGCCAACGTCCTGACTTTC
d_call: TRBD1; j_call: TRBJ1-6; v_call: TRBV5-1; clone_size: few; cdr3_aa: CASSSGTGYSPLHF; cdr3_nt: TGCGCCAGCAGCTCCGGGACAGGGTATTCACCCCTCCACTTT
d_call: TRBD2; j_call: TRBJ2-5; v_call: TRBV6-5; clone_size: .; cdr3_aa: CASKMTSGTQETQYF; cdr3_nt: TGTGCCAGCAAAATGACTAGCGGGACCCAAGAGACCCAGTACTTC
d_call: TRBD1; j_call: TRBJ2-3; v_call: TRBV5-1; clone_size: .; cdr3_aa: CASSHGTGGTDTQYF; cdr3_nt: TGCGCCAGCAGCCATGGGACAGGAGGCACAGATACGCAGTATTTT
d_call: .; j_call: TRBJ1-3; v_call: TRBV14; clone_size: .; cdr3_aa: CASSQGLRDGGNTIYF; cdr3_nt: TGTGCCAGCAGCCAAGGCCTCCGGGATGGCGGAAACACCATATATTTT
d_call: TRBD2; j_call: TRBJ2-5; v_call: TRBV5-8; clone_size: .; cdr3_aa: CASSSAGLAGETQYF; cdr3_nt: TGTGCCAGCAGCTCCGCAGGGCTAGCGGGGGAGACCCAGTACTTC
d_call: TRBD1; j_call: TRBJ2-7; v_call: TRBV7-3; clone_size: .; cdr3_aa: CASSLTNTGDEQYF; cdr3_nt: TGTGCCAGCAGCTTAACAAACACAGGGGACGAGCAGTACTTC
d_call: .; j_call: TRBJ1-5; v_call: TRBV2; clone_size: few; cdr3_aa: CASSGSRGGQPQHF; cdr3_nt: TGTGCCAGCAGTGGATCCAGGGGAGGGCAGCCCCAGCATTTT
d_call: TRBD1; j_call: TRBJ1-5; v_call: TRBV19; clone_size: .; cdr3_aa: CASSIAGTGGYSNQPQHF; cdr3_nt: TGTGCCAGTAGTATAGCTGGGACAGGAGGCTATAGCAATCAGCCCCAGCATTTT
d_call: .; j_call: TRBJ2-5; v_call: TRBV29-1; clone_size: .; cdr3_aa: CSTSEGAEETQYF; cdr3_nt: TGCAGCACCTCCGAAGGGGCGGAAGAGACCCAGTACTTC
d_call: .; j_call: TRBJ1-1; v_call: TRBV6-5; clone_size: .; cdr3_aa: CASRDGGAGDEAFF; cdr3_nt: TGTGCCAGCAGAGACGGGGGGGCAGGGGATGAAGCTTTCTTT
d_call: TRBD1; j_call: TRBJ1-5; v_call: TRBV18; clone_size: once; cdr3_aa: CASSPPGQTGTGISNQPQHF; cdr3_nt: TGTGCCAGCTCACCACCGGGCCAAACCGGGACAGGGATTTCCAATCAGCCCCAGCATTTT
d_call: TRBD2; j_call: TRBJ2-1; v_call: TRBV27; clone_size: .; cdr3_aa: CASSFGSSGGMRNEQFF; cdr3_nt: TGTGCCAGCAGCTTTGGGAGTAGCGGGGGGATGAGGAATGAGCAGTTCTTC